This passage covers 9 T cell receptor beta chains from one sample sequenced in a study of cytomegalovirus exposure and HLA in healthy donors (dated by TCRdb to 2017 to 2019). Libraries were made using the immunoSEQ multiplex PCR assay. The multiplex PCR relied on a mix of 60 forward primers for TCR Vbeta segments and 13 reverse primers for TCR Jbeta segments. The clones in this table, taken by TCRdb from immuneACCESS, are in-frame only. Not every clone is retained; where verified, under half of the shortfall comes from an unresolved V gene, and the cause of the rest is unknown. The sample table contains around 130,000 clones; only one count was recorded for more than 60% of them. Roughly 2.1% of the sample lies in the top ten. Sequencing was done on a sample of PBMCs. The receptors shown here come from a middle-aged woman in good health and CMV-seropositive.

V gene TRBV2 combines with J gene TRBJ2-3, with 10 positions matching TRBD2. Germline V gives CDR1 SNHLY, CDR2 FYNNEI. The length of the CDR3 is 13 residues. With V trimmed by 4 bases and J by 9 bases, 4 bases remained unmatched. CDR3 sequence reads: CASSGGTSATQYF. CDR3 DNA: TGTGCCAGCAGTGGGGGGACTAGCGCGACGCAGTATTTT.

V is TRBV6-6 and J is TRBJ1-1; D call uncertain. The CDR3 consists of 12 residues. The V and J ends lost 5 bases and 0 bases respectively, with 4 bases between them. CDR1 and CDR2 from the germline V gene are MNHNY and SVGAGI (reference sequence). Written as DNA, the CDR3 is TGTGCCAGCAGTCTCCTGAACACTGAAGCTTTCTTT. This codes for CASSLLNTEAFF.

The chain is built from TRBV28 and TRBJ1-5, with D possibly matching TRBD1 (6 bases). The CDR3 sequence is 11 residues long. CDR1 and CDR2 (germline): MDHEN, SYDVKM. The germline V and J ends were trimmed by 5 bases and 9 bases, with 8 bases remaining between them. CDR3 nucleotide sequence: TGTGCCAGCAGTCTAGGGGGGCCCCAGCATTTT. Translating it yields CASSLGGPQHF.

This sequence joins TRBV10-3 and TRBJ1-1, with TRBD1 as a possible D gene (6 bases). This CDR3 has 15 amino acids. Germline V gene data show CDR1 as ENHRY and CDR2 as SYGVKD. V was cut by 4 bases and J by 4 bases, with 16 bases left in between. CDR3 loop: CAISGQATRSTEAFF. In DNA, the CDR3 is TGTGCCATCAGTGGACAGGCGACACGTTCCACTGAAGCTTTCTTT.

The rearrangement uses TRBV7-9 and TRBJ2-7; 14 bases line up with TRBD2. Trimming removed 4 bases from V and 0 bases from J; junction bases left unmatched: 2. CDR1 and CDR2 (germline): SEHNR, FQNEAQ (reference sequence). This CDR3 has 16 amino acids. The CDR3 region has the DNA TGTGCCAGCAGCTCGGGACTAGCGGGAGCCTCCTACGAGCAGTACTTC. Translating it yields CASSSGLAGASYEQYF.

This chain connects TRBV9 to TRBJ2-7; 9 positions match TRBD2. J lost 5 bases, V lost 0 bases, and 6 bases had no gene match. The CDR3 totals 15 residues. The germline CDR1 and CDR2 sequences are SGDLS and YYNGEE. The CDR3 DNA reads as TGTGCCAGCAGCGTAGAGGGCGGGAGGGCCGACGAGCAGTACTTC. The encoded protein is CASSVEGGRADEQYF.

V is TRBV9 and J is TRBJ1-5; tentatively, D is TRBD1 (5 bases). The germline V and J ends were trimmed by 3 bases and 6 bases, with 10 bases remaining between them. The germline CDR1 and CDR2 sequences are SGDLS and YYNGEE. The CDR3 consists of 13 residues. CDR3: CASSAQGSQPQHF. The CDR3 coding sequence is TGTGCCAGCAGCGCCCAGGGTAGTCAGCCCCAGCATTTT.

This chain joins TRBV7-8 and TRBJ1-2; no clear D. Germline V gene sequence: CDR1 SGHVS, CDR2 FQNEAQ. CDR3 size: 14 residues. V lost 1 base, J lost 1 base, and 7 bases lay in between. Here the CDR3 reads CASSLVGYNYGYTF. In nucleotides, the CDR3 is TGTGCCAGCAGCTTAGTGGGCTATAACTATGGCTACACCTTC.

This clone was seen only once. The chain links TRBV6-1 to TRBJ2-3; perhaps TRBD2 as D (7 bases). Germline values: CDR1 MNHNS, CDR2 SASEGT. With 4 bases removed from V and 2 bases from J, the gap between germline ends came to 16 bases. The CDR3 has 16 residues. The CDR3 loop is CASSVRGGVVTDTQYF. The DNA for the CDR3 is TGTGCCAGCAGTGTAAGGGGGGGGGTAGTCACAGATACGCAGTATTTT.